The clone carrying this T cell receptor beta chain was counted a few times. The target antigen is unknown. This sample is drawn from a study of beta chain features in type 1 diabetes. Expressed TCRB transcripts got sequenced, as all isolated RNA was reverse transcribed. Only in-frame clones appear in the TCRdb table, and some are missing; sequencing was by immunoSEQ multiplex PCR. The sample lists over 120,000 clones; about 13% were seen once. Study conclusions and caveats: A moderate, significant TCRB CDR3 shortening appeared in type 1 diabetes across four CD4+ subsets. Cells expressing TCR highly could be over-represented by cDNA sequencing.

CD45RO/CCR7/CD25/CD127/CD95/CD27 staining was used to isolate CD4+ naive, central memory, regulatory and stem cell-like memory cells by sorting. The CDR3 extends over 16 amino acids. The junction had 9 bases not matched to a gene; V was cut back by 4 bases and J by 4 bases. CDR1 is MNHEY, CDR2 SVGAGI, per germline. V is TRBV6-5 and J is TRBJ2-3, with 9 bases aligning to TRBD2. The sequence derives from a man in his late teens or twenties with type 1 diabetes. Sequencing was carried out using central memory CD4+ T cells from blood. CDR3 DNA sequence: TGTGCCAGCAGTTCCCAGACTAGCGGAAAGCCAGATACGCAGTATTTT. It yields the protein CASSSQTSGKPDTQYF.